Presented here are 10 T cell receptor beta chains from one specimen sequenced in a study of CD8+CD57+ T cells in acquired aplastic anemia. Genomic DNA was employed as the template in profiling TCR beta VDJ and CDR3. MiXCR, applied by TCRdb to the reads, yields one record per CDR3 protein. The sample holds 220,000 or so distinct CDR3 sequences, about 60% seen once. Patients chosen for sequencing had shown CD8+CD57+ cell expansion by flow cytometry. The sequenced material came from sorted CD4+, CD8+, or CD8+CD57+ T cells (not recorded which) from PBMCs. The receptors shown here come from a human donor with aplastic anemia.

CDR3 sequence reads: CASSRMTQGAQGYTF. The CDR3 DNA sequence: TGTGCCAGCAGCCGTATGACGCAGGGGGCACAAGGCTACACCTTC. The chain couples TRBV7-2 to TRBJ1-2, with TRBD1 identical over 8 bases. V was pared by 5 bases and J by 8 bases, with 13 bases of the junction left unmatched. The CDR3 extends over 15 amino acids. Germline V gene lookup returns CDR1 SGHTA and CDR2 FQGNSA.

This clonotype was seen many times. CDR3 DNA sequence: TGTGCCAGCAGTCGACAGGGGGCCTGGGATGGCTACACCTTC. Amino acid sequence: CASSRQGAWDGYTF. This sequence joins TRBV6-5 and TRBJ1-2; 10 bases map to TRBD1. V was pared by 5 bases and J by 6 bases, with 6 bases of the junction left unmatched. The V gene's germline CDR1 is MNHEY and CDR2 SVGAGI. The CDR3 consists of 14 residues.

This clonotype was recorded at least ten times. The chain is built from TRBV11-2 and TRBJ2-5, with a possible D match to TRBD1 (6 bases). This CDR3 region has 14 residues. The ends were cut back, 5 bases at V and 5 bases at J, with 15 bases in the middle. Germline V gives CDR1 SGHAT, CDR2 FQNNGV. CDR3 in amino acids: CASSPHQGFETQYF. Here the CDR3 DNA reads TGTGCCAGCAGCCCCCACCAGGGGTTCGAGACCCAGTACTTC.

J is TRBJ2-3 and V is TRBV11-2; weak D call: TRBD1 (5 bases). Trimming shortened V by 1 base and J by 11 bases, and 28 bases separated the two germline ends. Germline V gives CDR1 SGHAT, CDR2 FQNNGV. This CDR3 has 18 residues. CDR3 amino acids: CASSLGPLQRGSYNEQYF. Written as DNA, the CDR3 is TGTGCCAGCAGCTTAGGGCCACTCCAAAGGGGTTCCTACAATGAGCAGTATTTT.

The chain carries TRBV7-9 and TRBJ2-7; D may be TRBD1 or TRBD2 (5 bases each). Germline values: CDR1 SEHNR, CDR2 FQNEAQ (reference sequence). The CDR3 runs to 13 residues. The germline V and J ends were trimmed by 6 bases and 5 bases, with 14 bases remaining between them. For the CDR3, the DNA is TGTGCCAGCAGTTTGATTCTGGGGGACGAGCAGTACTTC. Encoded protein: CASSLILGDEQYF.

The chain recombines TRBV7-6 with TRBJ2-2; 11 positions agree with TRBD1. With 5 bases clipped from V and 4 bases from J, the junction kept 6 bases outside the gene matches. CDR1 is SGHVS, CDR2 FNYEAQ, per germline. The CDR3 consists of 16 residues. CDR3 DNA: TGTGCCAGCAGCCGGACCGGGACAGGGGGCACCGGGGAGCTGTTTTTT. Encoded protein: CASSRTGTGGTGELFF.

This CDR3 is CASSEGQGYEKLFF. As DNA, the CDR3 is TGTGCCAGCAGTGAAGGGCAGGGATATGAAAAACTGTTTTTT. This chain connects TRBV2 to TRBJ1-4, with a possible D match to TRBD1 (5 bases). Trimming shortened V by 1 base and J by 6 bases, and 9 bases separated the two germline ends. The CDR3 sequence is 14 residues long. Germline CDR1 reads SNHLY; CDR2 reads FYNNEI.

This chain joins TRBV19 and TRBJ1-6; TRBD1 agrees at 7 bases. Trimming cost V 7 bases and J 7 bases; bases outside gene matches: 13. CDR3 length equals 16 residues. CDR1 and CDR2 from the germline V gene are LNHDA and SQIVND (reference sequence). CDR3 DNA: TGTGCCAGTATGGAAGGGCCAGGGGGATGGAATTCACCCCTCCACTTT. Protein: CASMEGPGGWNSPLHF.

The chain combines TRBV9 with TRBJ2-7; possible D gene TRBD1, 6 bases. The CDR3 sequence is 15 residues long. The ends were cut back, 0 bases at V and 6 bases at J, with 16 bases in the middle. The V gene's germline CDR1 is SGDLS and CDR2 YYNGEE. The CDR3 region is CASSVGTVGRGEQYF. The CDR3 DNA is TGTGCCAGCAGCGTAGGGACAGTCGGCCGTGGCGAGCAGTACTTC.

The V gene is TRBV9, the J gene TRBJ1-5; a possible D gene is TRBD1 (5 bases). Germline values: CDR1 SGDLS, CDR2 YYNGEE. The CDR3 extends over 15 amino acids. The V gene lost 2 bases and the J gene lost 0 bases, with 9 bases spanning the gap. The CDR3 region is CASSVGGVSNQPQHF. CDR3 nucleotides: TGTGCCAGCAGCGTTGGGGGGGTTAGCAATCAGCCCCAGCATTTT.